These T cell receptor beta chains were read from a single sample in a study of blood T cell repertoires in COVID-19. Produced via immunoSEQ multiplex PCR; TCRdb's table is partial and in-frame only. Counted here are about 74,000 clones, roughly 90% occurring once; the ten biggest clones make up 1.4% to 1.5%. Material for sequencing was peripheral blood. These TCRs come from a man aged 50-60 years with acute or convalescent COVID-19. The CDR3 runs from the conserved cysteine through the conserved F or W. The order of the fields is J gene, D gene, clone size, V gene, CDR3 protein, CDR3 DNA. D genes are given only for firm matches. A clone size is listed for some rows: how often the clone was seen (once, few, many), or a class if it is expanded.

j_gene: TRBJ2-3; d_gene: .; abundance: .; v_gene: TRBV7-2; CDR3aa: CASSLVAAPSTDTQYF; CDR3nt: TGTGCCAGCAGCTTAGTAGCAGCTCCTAGCACAGATACGCAGTATTTT
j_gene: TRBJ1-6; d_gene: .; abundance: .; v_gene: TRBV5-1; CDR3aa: CASSSRTGDGSPLHF; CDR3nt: TGCGCCAGCAGCTCAAGAACGGGGGATGGTTCACCCCTCCACTTT
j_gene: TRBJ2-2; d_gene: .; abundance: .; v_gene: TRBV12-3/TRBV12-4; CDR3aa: CASTNSLGELFF; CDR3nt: TGTGCCAGCACCAATAGCTTGGGGGAGCTGTTTTTT
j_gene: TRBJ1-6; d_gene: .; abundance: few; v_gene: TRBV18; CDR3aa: CASSPRGGYNSPLHF; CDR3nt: TGTGCCAGCTCACCAAGAGGGGGTTATAATTCACCCCTCCACTTT
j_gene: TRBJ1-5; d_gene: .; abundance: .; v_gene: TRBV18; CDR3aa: CASSQSSVGIEGQPQHF; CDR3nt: TGTGCCAGCTCACAATCATCAGTTGGGATCGAGGGACAGCCCCAGCATTTT
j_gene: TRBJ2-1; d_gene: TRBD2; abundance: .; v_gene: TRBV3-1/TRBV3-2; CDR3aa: CASSLSLLAGYNEQFF; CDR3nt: TGTGCCAGCAGCCTATCCCTCCTAGCGGGCTACAATGAGCAGTTCTTC
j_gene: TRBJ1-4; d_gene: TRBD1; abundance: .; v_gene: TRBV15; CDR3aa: CATSTGTGINEKLFF; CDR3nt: TGTGCCACCAGCACCGGGACAGGAATTAATGAAAAACTGTTTTTT
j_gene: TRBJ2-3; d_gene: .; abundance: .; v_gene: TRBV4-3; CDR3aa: CASSHRQVRTDTQYF; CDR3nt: TGCGCCAGCAGCCACAGACAGGTTCGCACAGATACGCAGTATTTT
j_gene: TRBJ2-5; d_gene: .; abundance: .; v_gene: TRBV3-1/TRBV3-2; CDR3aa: CASSQSSSAETQYF; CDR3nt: TGTGCCAGCAGCCAAAGTTCTAGCGCAGAGACCCAGTACTTC
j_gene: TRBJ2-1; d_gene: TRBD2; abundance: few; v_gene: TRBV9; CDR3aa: CASSAILAGGILDYNEQFF; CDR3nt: TGTGCCAGCAGCGCCATACTAGCGGGGGGGATCCTCGACTACAATGAGCAGTTCTTC
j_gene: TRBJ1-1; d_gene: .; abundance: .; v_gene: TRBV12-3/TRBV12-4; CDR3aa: CASSFNAATEAFF; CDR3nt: TGTGCCAGCAGTTTTAATGCCGCGACTGAAGCTTTCTTT
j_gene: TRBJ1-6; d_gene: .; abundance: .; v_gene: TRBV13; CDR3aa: CASSPQGNNSPLHF; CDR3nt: TGTGCCAGCAGCCCCCAGGGGAATAATTCACCCCTCCACTTT
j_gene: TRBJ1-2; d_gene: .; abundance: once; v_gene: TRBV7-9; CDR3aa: CASSLRQTEDGYTF; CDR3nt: TGTGCCAGCAGCTTACGGCAGACGGAGGATGGCTACACCTTC
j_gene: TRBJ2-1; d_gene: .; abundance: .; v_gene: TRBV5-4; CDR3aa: CASSREAGVVEQFF; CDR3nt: TGTGCCAGCAGCCGAGAGGCAGGGGTGGTTGAGCAGTTCTTC
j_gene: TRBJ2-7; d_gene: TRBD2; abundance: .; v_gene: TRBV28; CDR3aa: CASSLPTGLANEQYF; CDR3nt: TGTGCCAGCAGTTTGCCCACAGGACTAGCTAACGAGCAGTACTTC
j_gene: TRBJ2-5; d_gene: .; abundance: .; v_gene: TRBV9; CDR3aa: CASSVGVGQIQETQYF; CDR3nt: TGTGCCAGCAGCGTAGGAGTTGGGCAGATACAAGAGACCCAGTACTTC
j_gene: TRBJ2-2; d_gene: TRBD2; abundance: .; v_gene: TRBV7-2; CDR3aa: CASSLVAGGAGELFF; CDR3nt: TGTGCCAGCAGCTTAGTAGCGGGGGGAGCCGGGGAGCTGTTTTTT